These T cell receptor beta chains were read from a single sample in a study of shared clonotypes between healthy human individuals. Using immunoSEQ multiplex PCR, the repertoire was profiled, and TCRdb retains in-frame clones only, with some absent. The table has some 530,000 clones, 70% to 85% seen once. The sample comprised PBMCs. Receptors were obtained from a woman aged 40 to 50 in good health. Some clones in this sample may be carry-over from other donors' samples. Each CDR3 is given with its conserved first and last residue. The order of the fields is V gene, D gene, J gene, clone size, CDR3 DNA, CDR3 protein. D genes are given only for firm matches. Some rows mark clone size as missing; the rest say once, few, many or name a class of expanded clone.

>TRBV11-2|.|TRBJ2-7|.
TGTGCCAGCAGCTTGGCTAGATCGGACGAGCAGTACTTC
CASSLARSDEQYF
>TRBV7-9|TRBD2|TRBJ2-7|.
TGTGCCAGCAGAGCCGACCTAGCGGGAGGGCGATACGAGCAGTACTTC
CASRADLAGGRYEQYF
>TRBV9|.|TRBJ2-1|.
TGTGCCAGCAGCGTAGCGGGAGTAGTCCATGAGCAGTTCTTC
CASSVAGVVHEQFF
>TRBV19|TRBD1|TRBJ2-7|.
TGTGCCAGTAGTCAACCCGGGACAGGTCGGGGGTACGAGCAGTACTTC
CASSQPGTGRGYEQYF
>TRBV21-1|.|TRBJ2-1|few
TGTGCCAGCAGCAACCTAGGACTAGCGGGATACAATGAGCAGTTCTTC
CASSNLGLAGYNEQFF
>TRBV19|.|TRBJ2-1|.
TGTGCCAGTAGCCGCCTTTTCTCCTACAATGAGCAGTTCTTC
CASSRLFSYNEQFF
>TRBV28|.|TRBJ2-1|.
TGTGCCAGCGGGCGAGGCTACAATGAGCAGTTCTTC
CASGRGYNEQFF
>TRBV7-9|TRBD1|TRBJ2-7|.
TGTGCCAGCAACAAGGGACAGGAACTCTACGAGCAGTACTTC
CASNKGQELYEQYF
>TRBV29-1|.|TRBJ1-5|many
TGCAGCGTTGTGGAACAGGTCAATCAGCCCCAGCATTTT
CSVVEQVNQPQHF
>TRBV28|.|TRBJ1-1|.
TGTGCCAGCAGTTTATTGGGGGGTGAAGCTTTCTTT
CASSLLGGEAFF
>TRBV5-1|TRBD2|TRBJ2-5|.
TGCGCCAGCAGCTTGGCATTAGCGGGAGTTGGGGAGACCCAGTACTTC
CASSLALAGVGETQYF
>TRBV4-3|.|TRBJ2-6|few
TGCGCCAGCAGCCAAGATCAGGCAGGTGGCGTCCTGACTTTC
CASSQDQAGGVLTF
>TRBV4-3|.|TRBJ1-5|.
TGCGCCAGCAGCCAAGACCAGAATCAGCCCCAGCATTTT
CASSQDQNQPQHF
>TRBV11-2|TRBD1|TRBJ1-1|.
TGTGCCAGCAGCTTAGACGACAGGGATTTTGCTGAAGCTTTCTTT
CASSLDDRDFAEAFF
>TRBV28|TRBD1|TRBJ2-5|.
TGTGCCAGTTGGACCAACAGGGGTTCGGCCCAGTACTTC
CASWTNRGSAQYF
>TRBV7-2|.|TRBJ2-1|.
TGTGCCAGCAGCCGACAGATCTCCTACAATGAGCAGTTCTTC
CASSRQISYNEQFF
>TRBV5-4|TRBD1|TRBJ2-5|.
TGTGCCAGCAGCGAACAGGGGGCGGAGACCCAGTACTTC
CASSEQGAETQYF
>TRBV18|.|TRBJ2-7|.
TGTGCCAGCTCACCAGATGAGGGCTGGAGCTCCTACGAGCAGTACTTC
CASSPDEGWSSYEQYF
>TRBV5-4|.|TRBJ1-1|.
TGTGCCAGCAGCCCCAGTGGCACTGAAGCTTTCTTT
CASSPSGTEAFF
>TRBV2|.|TRBJ1-2|.
TGTGCCAGCAGTGAAGAGCCAGGGGTGGATGGCTACACCTTC
CASSEEPGVDGYTF
>TRBV20-1|.|TRBJ2-2|.
TGCAGTGCTATCAGTGCCGGGGAGCTGTTTTTT
CSAISAGELFF
>TRBV5-1|TRBD2|TRBJ2-7|.
TGCGCCAGCAGCTTGGTCCCTAGCGGTGCCTACGAGCAGTACTTC
CASSLVPSGAYEQYF
>TRBV5-1|TRBD1|TRBJ2-7|.
TGCGCCAGCAGCGCAGGGACAGGGGCCACCTACGAGCAGTACTTC
CASSAGTGATYEQYF
>TRBV7-9|.|TRBJ2-7|.
TGTGCCAGCAGCTTAGAATCCGGGATGGGCGAGCAGTACTTC
CASSLESGMGEQYF
>TRBV7-2|TRBD1|TRBJ2-3|.
TGTGCCAGCAGCCAACGACAGGGGACAGATACGCAGTATTTT
CASSQRQGTDTQYF
>TRBV2|.|TRBJ2-7|once
TGTGCCAGCAGTGCGACGGGAGCCTACGAGCAGTACTTC
CASSATGAYEQYF
>TRBV7-2|.|TRBJ1-1|many
TGTGCCAGCAGCCCCTCGATCACTGAAGCTTTCTTT
CASSPSITEAFF
>TRBV30|TRBD2|TRBJ2-7|.
TGTGCCTGGAGTGCAAATCATCCGCTAGCGGGGACCTACTACGAGCAGTACTTC
CAWSANHPLAGTYYEQYF
>TRBV30|.|TRBJ2-2|many
TGTGCCTGGAGCCCCTCCCGCGGGGATATCGGGGAGCTGTTTTTT
CAWSPSRGDIGELFF
>TRBV29-1|TRBD2|TRBJ2-7|.
TGCAGCGTTGAGATCCCGGGACTAGCATACGAGCAGTACTTC
CSVEIPGLAYEQYF
>TRBV27|.|TRBJ2-5|.
TGTGCCAGCAGTCTCTGGGGGGCAAGGGAAGAGACCCAGTACTTC
CASSLWGAREETQYF
>TRBV19|TRBD1|TRBJ1-3|.
TGTGCCAGTAGTCCCCAGGGGGCGCGATCTGGAAACACCATATATTTT
CASSPQGARSGNTIYF
>TRBV13|TRBD1|TRBJ1-1|.
TGTGCCAGCAGCCGCGACAGGGGAAGAAAGGTGAACACTGAAGCTTTCTTT
CASSRDRGRKVNTEAFF
>TRBV30|.|TRBJ1-1|.
TGTGCCTCCCACAGGACATCTGAAGCTTCCTTT
CASHRTSEASF
>TRBV27|.|TRBJ2-2|.
TGTGCCAGCAGTGCCGACCCGAACACCGGGGAGCTGTTTTTT
CASSADPNTGELFF
>TRBV5-1|TRBD2|TRBJ2-5|.
TGCGCCAGCAGCTCCGGACTAGCGGCCTACGTGGAGACCCAGTACTTC
CASSSGLAAYVETQYF
>TRBV28|.|TRBJ1-3|few
TGTGCCAGCAGTTTAAAAGGGCACAGAAACACCATATATTTT
CASSLKGHRNTIYF
>TRBV7-9|TRBD1|TRBJ2-4|.
TGTGCCAGCAGCCCGCCCGGGACAGGGCCGTTTCGAACCAAAAACATTCAGTACTTC
CASSPPGTGPFRTKNIQYF
>TRBV10-1|TRBD1|TRBJ1-5|once
TGCGCCAGCAAAATCCCGGGACAGGACAATCAGCCCCAGCATTTT
CASKIPGQDNQPQHF
>TRBV5-1|TRBD1|TRBJ2-1|.
TGCGCCAGCAGCTTCGGGAGCTCCTTCGACAGGGGGGAGTTCTTC
CASSFGSSFDRGEFF
>TRBV5-1|.|TRBJ1-1|.
TGCGCCAGCAGCTTACTGGCAGGGCTGAACACTGAAGCTTTCTTT
CASSLLAGLNTEAFF
>TRBV19|.|TRBJ2-5|.
TGTGCCAGTGGTCGGGTAGAGACCCAGTACTTC
CASGRVETQYF
>TRBV5-6|.|TRBJ2-6|.
TGTGCCAGCAGCCCATCGGGCGGGACGGCTCGCTCCGGGGCCAACGTCCTGACTTTC
CASSPSGGTARSGANVLTF
>TRBV27|TRBD1|TRBJ2-7|.
TGTGCCAGCAGTTTATCGAATTTCCGTCACAGGGGGCTCGGGGAGCAGTACTTC
CASSLSNFRHRGLGEQYF